The source of this T cell receptor beta chain is a study of regulatory T cells in long-lasting Graves disease. This clonotype was counted many times. Described time point: newly diagnosed GD, antithyroid drugs for less than 3 months. RNA isolated from PBMCs was used to make the TCR library. CDR1 and CDR2 (germline): LNHNV, YYDKDF (reference sequence). The germline V and J ends were trimmed by 0 bases and 2 bases, with 12 bases remaining between them. The CDR3 spans 16 residues. Library construction for TCR beta used iRepertoire HTBI primers and Arm-PCR of CDR3 regions. Using its own MiXCR run on the multiplex PCR reads, TCRdb lists one record per CDR3 protein. The profile covers 390,000 or so distinct CDR3 sequences, with about 10% appearing a single time and 18% taken by the ten largest. The sample was also reused in another study, on T cells in Graves' hyperthyroidism and ophthalmopathy.

The receptor comes from a woman younger than 30 with Graves disease. This specimen was peripheral blood mononuclear cells (PBMCs), taken at new diagnosis, from a patient treated with antithyroid drugs. The chain has TRBV15 and TRBJ2-3; weak D call: TRBD1 (6 bases). The DNA for the CDR3 is TGTGCCACCAGCAGAGACACAGGGATTCCCACAGATACGCAGTATTTT. It codes for CATSRDTGIPTDTQYF.